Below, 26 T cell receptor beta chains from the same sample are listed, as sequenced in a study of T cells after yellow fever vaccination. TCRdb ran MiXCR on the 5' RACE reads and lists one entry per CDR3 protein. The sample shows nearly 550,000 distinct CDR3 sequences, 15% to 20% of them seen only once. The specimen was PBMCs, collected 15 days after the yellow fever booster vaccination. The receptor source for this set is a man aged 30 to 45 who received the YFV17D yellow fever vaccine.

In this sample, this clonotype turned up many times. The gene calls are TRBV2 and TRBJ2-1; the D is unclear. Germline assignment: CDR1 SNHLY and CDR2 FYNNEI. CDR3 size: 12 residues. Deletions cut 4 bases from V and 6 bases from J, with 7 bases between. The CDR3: CASSGPSNEQFF. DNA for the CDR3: TGTGCCAGCAGTGGGCCTTCCAATGAGCAGTTCTTC.

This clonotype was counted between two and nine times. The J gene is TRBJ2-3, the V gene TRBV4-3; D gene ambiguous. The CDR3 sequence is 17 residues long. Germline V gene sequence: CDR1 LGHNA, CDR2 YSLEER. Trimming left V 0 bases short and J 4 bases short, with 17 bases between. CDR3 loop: CASSQDKPVQGADTQYF. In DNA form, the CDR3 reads TGCGCCAGCAGCCAAGATAAGCCAGTGCAAGGTGCAGATACGCAGTATTTT.

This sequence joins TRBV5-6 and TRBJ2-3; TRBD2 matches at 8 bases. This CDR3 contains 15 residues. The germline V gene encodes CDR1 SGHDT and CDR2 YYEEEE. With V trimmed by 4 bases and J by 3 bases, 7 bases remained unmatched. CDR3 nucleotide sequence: TGTGCCAGCAGCCGGGTGGGACTAGAAACAGATACGCAGTATTTT. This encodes CASSRVGLETDTQYF.

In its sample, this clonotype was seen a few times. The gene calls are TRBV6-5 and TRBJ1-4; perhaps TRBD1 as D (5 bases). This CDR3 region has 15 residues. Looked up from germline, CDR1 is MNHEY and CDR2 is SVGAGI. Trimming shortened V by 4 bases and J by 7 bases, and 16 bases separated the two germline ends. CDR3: CASSSRDVRGEKLFF. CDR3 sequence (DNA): TGTGCCAGCAGTTCCCGGGACGTGAGGGGTGAAAAACTGTTTTTT.

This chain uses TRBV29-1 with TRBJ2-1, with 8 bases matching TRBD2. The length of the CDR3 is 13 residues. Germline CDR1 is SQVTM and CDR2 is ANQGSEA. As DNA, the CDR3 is TGCAGTTACAGCGGGGGAGGCAACAATGAGCAGTTCTTC. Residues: CSYSGGGNNEQFF.

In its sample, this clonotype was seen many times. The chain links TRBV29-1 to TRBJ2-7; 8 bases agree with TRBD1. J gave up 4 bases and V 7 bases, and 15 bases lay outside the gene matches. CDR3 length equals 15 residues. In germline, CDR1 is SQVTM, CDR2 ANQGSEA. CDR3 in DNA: TGCAGCGCCCAAACCCGGGACAGGAGGGGATACGAGCAGTACTTC. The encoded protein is CSAQTRDRRGYEQYF.

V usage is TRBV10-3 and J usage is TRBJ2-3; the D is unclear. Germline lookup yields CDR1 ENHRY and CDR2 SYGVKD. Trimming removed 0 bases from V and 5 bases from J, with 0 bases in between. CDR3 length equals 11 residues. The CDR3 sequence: CAISESDTQYF. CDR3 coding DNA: TGTGCCATCAGTGAGTCAGATACGCAGTATTTT.

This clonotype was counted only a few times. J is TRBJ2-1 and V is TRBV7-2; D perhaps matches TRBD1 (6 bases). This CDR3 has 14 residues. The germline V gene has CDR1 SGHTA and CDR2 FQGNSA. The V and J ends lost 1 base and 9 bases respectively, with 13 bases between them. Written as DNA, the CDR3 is TGTGCCAGCAGCTTAGTCGGGGCAGGGGCTGAGCAGTTCTTC. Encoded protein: CASSLVGAGAEQFF.

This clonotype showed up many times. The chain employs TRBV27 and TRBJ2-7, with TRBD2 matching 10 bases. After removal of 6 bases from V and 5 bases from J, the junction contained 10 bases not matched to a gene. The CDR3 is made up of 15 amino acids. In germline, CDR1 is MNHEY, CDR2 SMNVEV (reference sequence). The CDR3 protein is CASRIPGTSVNEQYF. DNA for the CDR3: TGTGCCAGCAGAATCCCCGGGACTAGCGTGAACGAGCAGTACTTC.

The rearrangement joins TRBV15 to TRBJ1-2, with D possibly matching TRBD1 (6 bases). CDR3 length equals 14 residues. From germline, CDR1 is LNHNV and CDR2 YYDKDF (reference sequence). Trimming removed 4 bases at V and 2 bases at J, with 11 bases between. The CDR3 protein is CATSTTGTNYGYTF. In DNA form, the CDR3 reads TGTGCCACCAGCACAACCGGGACAAACTATGGCTACACCTTC. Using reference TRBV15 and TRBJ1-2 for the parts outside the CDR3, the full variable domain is DAMVIQNPRYQVTQFGKPVTLSCSQTLNHNVMYWYQQKSSQAPKLLFHYYDKDFNNEADTPDNFQSRRPNTSFCFLDIRSPGLGDTAMYLCATSTTGTNYGYTFGSGTRLTVV.

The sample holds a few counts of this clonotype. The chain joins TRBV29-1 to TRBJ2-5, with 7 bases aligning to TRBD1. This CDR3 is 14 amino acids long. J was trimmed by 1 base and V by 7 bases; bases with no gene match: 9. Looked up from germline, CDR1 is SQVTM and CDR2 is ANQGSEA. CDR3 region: CSATNRGSQETQYF. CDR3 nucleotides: TGCAGCGCAACCAACAGGGGATCCCAAGAGACCCAGTACTTC. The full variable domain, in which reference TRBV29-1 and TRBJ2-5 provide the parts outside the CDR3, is SAVISQKPSRDICQRGTSLTIQCQVDSQVTMMFWYRQQPGQSLTLIATANQGSEATYESGFVIDKFPISRPNLTFSTLTVSNMSPEDSSIYLCSATNRGSQETQYFGPGTRLLVL.

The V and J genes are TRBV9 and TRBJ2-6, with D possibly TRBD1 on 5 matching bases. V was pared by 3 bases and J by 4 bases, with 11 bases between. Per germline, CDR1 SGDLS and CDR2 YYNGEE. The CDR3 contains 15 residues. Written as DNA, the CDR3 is TGTGCCAGCAGCGCCCACCGACAGGGGGCCAACGTCCTGACTTTC. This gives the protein CASSAHRQGANVLTF.

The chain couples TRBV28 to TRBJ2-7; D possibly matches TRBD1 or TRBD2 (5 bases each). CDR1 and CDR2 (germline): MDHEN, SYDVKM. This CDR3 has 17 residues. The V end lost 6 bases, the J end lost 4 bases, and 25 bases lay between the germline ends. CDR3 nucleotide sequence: TGTGCCAGCAGCTCGGACAAAGCGAGCGGAGTACCGTACGAGCAGTACTTC. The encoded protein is CASSSDKASGVPYEQYF.

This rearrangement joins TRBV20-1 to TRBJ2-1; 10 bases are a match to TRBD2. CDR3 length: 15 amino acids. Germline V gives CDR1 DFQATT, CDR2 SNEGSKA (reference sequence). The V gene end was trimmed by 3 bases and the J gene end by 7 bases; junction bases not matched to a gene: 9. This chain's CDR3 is CSARTLAGVRNEQFF. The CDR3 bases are TGCAGTGCTAGGACGCTAGCGGGAGTACGGAATGAGCAGTTCTTC.

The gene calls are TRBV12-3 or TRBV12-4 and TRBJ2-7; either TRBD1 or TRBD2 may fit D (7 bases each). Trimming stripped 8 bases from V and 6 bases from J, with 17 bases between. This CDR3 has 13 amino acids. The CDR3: CASGGDSPIEQYF. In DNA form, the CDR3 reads TGTGCCAGCGGGGGGGACAGCCCCATCGAGCAGTACTTC.

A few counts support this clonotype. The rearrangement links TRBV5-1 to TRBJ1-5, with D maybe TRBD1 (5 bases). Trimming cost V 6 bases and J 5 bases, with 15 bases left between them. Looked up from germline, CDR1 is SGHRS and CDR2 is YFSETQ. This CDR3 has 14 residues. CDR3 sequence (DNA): TGCGCCAGCACCGCAGGGAACGGCGATCAGCCCCAGCATTTT. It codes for CASTAGNGDQPQHF.

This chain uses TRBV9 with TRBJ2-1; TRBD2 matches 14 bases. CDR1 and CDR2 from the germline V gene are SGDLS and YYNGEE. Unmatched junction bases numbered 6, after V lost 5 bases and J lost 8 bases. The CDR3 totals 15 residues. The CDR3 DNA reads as TGTGCCAGCAGATACGGGACTAGCGGGAGTGATGAGCAGTTCTTC. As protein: CASRYGTSGSDEQFF.

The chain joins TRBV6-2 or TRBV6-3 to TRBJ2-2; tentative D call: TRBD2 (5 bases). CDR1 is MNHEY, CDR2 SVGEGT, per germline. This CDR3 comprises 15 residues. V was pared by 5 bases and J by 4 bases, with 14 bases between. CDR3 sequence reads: CASSLPSWVTGELFF. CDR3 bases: TGTGCCAGCAGTCTGCCTAGCTGGGTCACCGGGGAGCTGTTTTTT.

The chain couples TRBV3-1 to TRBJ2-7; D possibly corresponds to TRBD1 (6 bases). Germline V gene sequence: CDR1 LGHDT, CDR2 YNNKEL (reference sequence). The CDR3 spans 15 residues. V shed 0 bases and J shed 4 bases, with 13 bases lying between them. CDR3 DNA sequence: TGTGCCAGCAGCCAAGATATAGGCAGGGGATACGAGCAGTACTTC. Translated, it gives CASSQDIGRGYEQYF.

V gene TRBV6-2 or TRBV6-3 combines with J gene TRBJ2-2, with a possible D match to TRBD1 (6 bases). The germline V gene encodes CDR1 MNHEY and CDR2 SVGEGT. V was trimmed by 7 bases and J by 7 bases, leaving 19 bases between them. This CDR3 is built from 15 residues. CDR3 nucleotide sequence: TGTGCCAGCACCTGGGGACAAGCCCGTGGCGGGGAGCTGTTTTTT. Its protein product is CASTWGQARGGELFF.

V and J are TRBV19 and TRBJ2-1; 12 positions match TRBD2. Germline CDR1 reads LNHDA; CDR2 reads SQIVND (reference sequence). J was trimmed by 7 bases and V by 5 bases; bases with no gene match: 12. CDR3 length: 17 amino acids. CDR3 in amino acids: CASSLVASGRVWNEQFF. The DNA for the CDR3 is TGTGCCAGTAGTCTGGTGGCTAGCGGGAGGGTTTGGAATGAGCAGTTCTTC. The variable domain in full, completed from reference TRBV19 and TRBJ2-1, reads DGGITQSPKYLFRKEGQNVTLSCEQNLNHDAMYWYRQDPGQGLRLIYYSQIVNDFQKGDIAEGYSVSREKKESFPLTVTSAQKNPTAFYLCASSLVASGRVWNEQFFGPGTRLTVL.

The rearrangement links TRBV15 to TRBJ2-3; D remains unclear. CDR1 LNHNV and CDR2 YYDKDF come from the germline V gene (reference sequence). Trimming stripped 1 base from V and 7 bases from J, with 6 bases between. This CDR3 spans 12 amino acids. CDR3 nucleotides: TGTGCCACCAGCAGAGCCCTTTATACGCAGTATTTT. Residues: CATSRALYTQYF.

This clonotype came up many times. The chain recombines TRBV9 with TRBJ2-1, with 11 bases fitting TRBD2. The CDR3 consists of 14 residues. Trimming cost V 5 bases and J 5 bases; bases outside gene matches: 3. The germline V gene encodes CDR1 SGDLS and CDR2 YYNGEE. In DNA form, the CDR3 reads TGTGCCAGCAGGGGGACTAGCGGAAACAATGAGCAGTTCTTC. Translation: CASRGTSGNNEQFF.

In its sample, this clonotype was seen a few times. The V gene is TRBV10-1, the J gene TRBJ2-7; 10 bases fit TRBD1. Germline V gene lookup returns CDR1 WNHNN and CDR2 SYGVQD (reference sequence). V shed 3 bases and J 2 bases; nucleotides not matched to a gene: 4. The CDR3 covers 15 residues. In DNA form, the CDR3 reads TGCGCCAGCAGTGACATCGGACAGGGGGCCTACGAGCAGTACTTC. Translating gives CASSDIGQGAYEQYF.

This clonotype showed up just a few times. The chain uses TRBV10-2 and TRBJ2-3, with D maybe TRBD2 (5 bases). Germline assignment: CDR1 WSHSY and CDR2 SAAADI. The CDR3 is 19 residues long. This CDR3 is CAVSPSAMETSGYTDTQYF. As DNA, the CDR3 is TGCGCAGTCTCTCCGTCCGCAATGGAAACGAGCGGATACACAGATACGCAGTATTTT.

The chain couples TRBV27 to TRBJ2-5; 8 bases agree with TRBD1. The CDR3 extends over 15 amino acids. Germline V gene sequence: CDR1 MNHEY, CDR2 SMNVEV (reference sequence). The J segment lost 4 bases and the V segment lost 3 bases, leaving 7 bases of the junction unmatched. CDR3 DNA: TGTGCCAGCAGTTTCGCCAGGGGGCGAGGAGAGACCCAGTACTTC. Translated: CASSFARGRGETQYF.